This is a list of T cell receptor beta chains from one sample in a study of cytomegalovirus exposure and HLA in healthy donors. The assay was immunoSEQ multiplex PCR, and TCRdb's table has in-frame clones only and misses some. The table includes over 110,000 clones, approximately 80% detected once. The material sequenced was PBMCs. Receptor source: a woman aged 40-49 years in good health and CMV-seropositive. The CDR3 runs from the conserved cysteine through the conserved F or W. A D gene is named only where the DNA matches it firmly. Clone size is stated in some rows and not others, as once, few, many or a class when expanded.

NA | TRBJ2-2 | TRBV7-9 | 15 | TRBD2 | TGTGCCAGCAGCCAGAAGGGAGGGCACACCGGGGAGCTGTTTTTT | CASSQKGGHTGELFF
once | TRBJ2-1 | TRBV10-1 | 15 | TRBD2 | TGCGCCAGCAGTGATGGGACTAGCGGGAAGCATGAGCAGTTCTTC | CASSDGTSGKHEQFF
NA | TRBJ2-7 | TRBV28 | 11 | NA | TGTGCCAGCAGTCATAGCTACGAGCAGTACTTC | CASSHSYEQYF
NA | TRBJ1-2 | TRBV6-5 | 14 | TRBD1 | TGTGCCAGCATCGACAGGGGCATCGGGAAGGGCTACACCTTC | CASIDRGIGKGYTF
NA | TRBJ2-5 | TRBV2 | 11 | NA | TGTGCCAGCAGGCCTCAGGAGACCCAGTACTTC | CASRPQETQYF
NA | TRBJ2-7 | TRBV29-1 | 14 | TRBD2 | TGCAGCGGAACCGGACTAGCGGGAATGTCAGAGCAGTACTTC | CSGTGLAGMSEQYF
once | TRBJ1-3 | TRBV11-3 | 15 | NA | TGTGCCAGCAGCTCACAGGGTACCTCTGGAAACACCATATATTTT | CASSSQGTSGNTIYF
NA | TRBJ2-7 | TRBV4-1 | 17 | NA | TGCGCCAGCAGCCACCCCGCCCGAGCCGGGATTTCCTACGAGCAGTACTTC | CASSHPARAGISYEQYF
NA | TRBJ2-7 | TRBV27 | 16 | TRBD2 | TGTGCCAGCAGCCGCACTAGCGGGAGAACGTACCACGAGCAGTACTTC | CASSRTSGRTYHEQYF
NA | TRBJ1-5 | TRBV4-1 | 15 | NA | TGCGCCAGCAGCCTGACGGGGATAAGCAATCAGCCCCAGCATTTT | CASSLTGISNQPQHF
NA | TRBJ2-2 | TRBV28 | 14 | TRBD2 | TGTGCCAGCTGTAGCGGGAGCGGCACCGGGGAGCTGTTTTTT | CASCSGSGTGELFF
NA | TRBJ2-5 | TRBV11-2 | 17 | TRBD2 | TGTGCCAGCAGCTTAGAGTTTAGGCCGGGAGGCCAAGAGACCCAGTACTTC | CASSLEFRPGGQETQYF
NA | TRBJ1-1 | TRBV14 | 13 | NA | TGTGCCAGCAGGCAGGACAGAGACACTGAAGCTTTCTTT | CASRQDRDTEAFF
few | TRBJ2-2 | TRBV5-5 | 14 | TRBD2 | TGTGCCAGCAGCCAGGGGACTAGCTCCGGGGAGCTGTTTTTT | CASSQGTSSGELFF
NA | TRBJ2-7 | TRBV5-1 | 13 | NA | TGCGCCAGCAGTGTCGGGAATCCCTACGAGCAGTACTTC | CASSVGNPYEQYF
NA | TRBJ1-5 | TRBV27 | 13 | NA | TGTGCCAGCAGTTTAAATGGGGGGGGGCCCCAGCATTTT | CASSLNGGGPQHF
NA | TRBJ2-3 | TRBV5-1 | 19 | TRBD2 | TGCGCCAGCAACTTGGGATACAGGACTAGCGGGGACCCCACAGATACGCAGTATTTT | CASNLGYRTSGDPTDTQYF
NA | TRBJ2-1 | TRBV11-3 | 17 | TRBD2 | TGTGCCAGCAGCTTAGGCCGACTAGCGGGAGGAGCAAATGAGCAGTTCTTC | CASSLGRLAGGANEQFF
NA | TRBJ2-7 | TRBV6-6 | 15 | TRBD2 | TGTGCCAGCAGTGTCGCCGGGACTAGAGGCTACGAGCAGTACTTC | CASSVAGTRGYEQYF
NA | TRBJ1-5 | TRBV4-1 | 16 | NA | TGCGCCAGCAGCCCAGGACAGACTTCTAGCAATCAGCCCCAGCATTTT | CASSPGQTSSNQPQHF
NA | TRBJ2-1 | TRBV11-2 | 15 | TRBD2 | TGTGCCAGCAGCTTTGGAGCGGGAGGGGACAATGAGCAGTTCTTC | CASSFGAGGDNEQFF
few | TRBJ1-1 | TRBV5-4 | 14 | TRBD1 | TGTGCCAGCAGCGGGGACAGGTTGGGCACTGAAGCTTTCTTT | CASSGDRLGTEAFF
NA | TRBJ1-4 | TRBV28 | 16 | NA | TGTGCCAGCAGTTTAATTGGCCAGGGCCGAAATGAAAAACTGTTTTTT | CASSLIGQGRNEKLFF
NA | TRBJ1-2 | TRBV29-1 | 14 | NA | TGCAGCGCTGTAACCGGGACAAAGGGCTATGGCTACACCTTC | CSAVTGTKGYGYTF
NA | TRBJ1-5 | TRBV19 | 15 | NA | TGTGCCAGTACCCTAAAGGAGGGCCACCGGTTGGGCCAGCATTTT | CASTLKEGHRLGQHF
NA | TRBJ2-2 | TRBV7-2 | 16 | NA | TGTGCCAGCAGCCCCGGGGGGCGGTCGAACACCGGGGAGCTGTTTTTT | CASSPGGRSNTGELFF
NA | TRBJ2-7 | TRBV15 | 13 | NA | TGTGCCACCAGCAGAGATATCGCCTACGAGCAGTACTTC | CATSRDIAYEQYF